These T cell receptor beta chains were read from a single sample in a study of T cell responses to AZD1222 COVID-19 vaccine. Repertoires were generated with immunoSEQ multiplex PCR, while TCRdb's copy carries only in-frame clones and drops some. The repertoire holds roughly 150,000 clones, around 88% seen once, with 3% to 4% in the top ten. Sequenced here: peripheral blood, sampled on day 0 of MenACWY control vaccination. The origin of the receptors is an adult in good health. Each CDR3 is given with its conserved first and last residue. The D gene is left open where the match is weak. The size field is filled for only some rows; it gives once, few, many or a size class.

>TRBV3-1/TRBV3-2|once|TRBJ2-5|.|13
TGTGCCAGCAGCCCCGGGGTGTGGGAGACCCAGTACTTC
CASSPGVWETQYF
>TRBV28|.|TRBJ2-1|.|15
TGTGCCAGCAGTTTAGATGCAAGTGGATCGGGTCAAGAGTTCTTC
CASSLDASGSGQEFF
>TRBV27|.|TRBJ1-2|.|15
TGTGCCAGCAGTTTCTATGGAGATCATAACTATGGCTACACCTTC
CASSFYGDHNYGYTF
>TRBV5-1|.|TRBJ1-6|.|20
TGCGCCAGCAGCTTGGTGGGACAAGGCTTAGGAAGCTCCTATAATTCACCCCTCCACTTT
CASSLVGQGLGSSYNSPLHF
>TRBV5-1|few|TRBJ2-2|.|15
TGCGCCAGCAGCATCGACAGTCAAAACACCGGGGAGCTGTTTTTT
CASSIDSQNTGELFF
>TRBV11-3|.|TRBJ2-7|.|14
TGTGCCAGCAGCTCCCGGGACAAAACCTACGAGCAGTACTTC
CASSSRDKTYEQYF
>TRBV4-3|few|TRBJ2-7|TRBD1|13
TGCGCCAGCAGCCATGGACAGGGCTACGAGCAGTACTTC
CASSHGQGYEQYF
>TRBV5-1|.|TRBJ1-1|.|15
TGCGCCAGCAGCACGGATATGGGTAGGTACACTGAAGCTTTCTTT
CASSTDMGRYTEAFF
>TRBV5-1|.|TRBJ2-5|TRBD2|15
TGCGCCAGCAGCTTGGAGTCAGGGAGGGCCGAGACCCAGTACTTC
CASSLESGRAETQYF
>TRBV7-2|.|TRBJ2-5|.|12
TGTGCCAGCAGCATACTACTGGAGACCCAGTACTTC
CASSILLETQYF
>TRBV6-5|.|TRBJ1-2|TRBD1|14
TGTGCCAGCAGTTATTCCGGGACAGGGAGTGGCTACACCTTC
CASSYSGTGSGYTF
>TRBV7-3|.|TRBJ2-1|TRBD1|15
TGTGCCAGCAGCTTAATGGGACAGGTCTACAATGAGCAGTTCTTC
CASSLMGQVYNEQFF
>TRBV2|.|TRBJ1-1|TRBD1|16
TGTGCCAGCAGTCGCCGGGACGCCATCCAGGGGGCTGAAGCTTTCTTT
CASSRRDAIQGAEAFF
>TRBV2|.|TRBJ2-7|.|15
TGTGCCAGAAGACCTTCCGCAGGGATGCGCGACGAGCAGTACTTC
CARRPSAGMRDEQYF
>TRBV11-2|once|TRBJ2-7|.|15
TGTGCCAGCAGCATTTTTGCCGGCCTCTCCTACGAGCAGTACTTC
CASSIFAGLSYEQYF
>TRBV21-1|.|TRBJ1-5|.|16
TGTGCCAGCAGCAAAGAACAGGCTTATAGCAATCAGCCCCAGCATTTT
CASSKEQAYSNQPQHF